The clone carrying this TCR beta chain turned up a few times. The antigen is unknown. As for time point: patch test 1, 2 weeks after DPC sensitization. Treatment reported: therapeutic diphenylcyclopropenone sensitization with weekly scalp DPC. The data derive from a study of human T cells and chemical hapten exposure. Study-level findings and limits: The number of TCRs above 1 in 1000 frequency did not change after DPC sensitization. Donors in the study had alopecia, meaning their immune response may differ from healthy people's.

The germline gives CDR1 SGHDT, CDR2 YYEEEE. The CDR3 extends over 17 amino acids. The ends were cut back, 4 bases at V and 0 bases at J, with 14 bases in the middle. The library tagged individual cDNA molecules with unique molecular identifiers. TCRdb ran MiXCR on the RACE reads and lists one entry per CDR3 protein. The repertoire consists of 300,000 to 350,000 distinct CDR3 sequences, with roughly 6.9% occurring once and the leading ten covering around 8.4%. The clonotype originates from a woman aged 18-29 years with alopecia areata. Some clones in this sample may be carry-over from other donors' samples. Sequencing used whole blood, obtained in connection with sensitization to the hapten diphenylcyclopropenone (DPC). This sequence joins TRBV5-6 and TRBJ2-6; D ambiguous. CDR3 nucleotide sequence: TGTGCCAGCAGCAGACCCGGTCCCAGCTCTGGGGCCAACGTCCTGACTTTC. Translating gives CASSRPGPSSGANVLTF.